This TCR beta chain was obtained from a study of blood T cell repertoires in COVID-19. Across the study: Nucleic acid was either cDNA or gDNA, and it came from T cells, B-cell-depleted T cells, or PBMCs.

Trimming removed 5 bases from V and 4 bases from J; junction bases left unmatched: 11. Germline-derived CDR1 and CDR2 are MNHNY and SVGAGI (reference sequence). This CDR3 has 17 residues. Original data processing: From reference gene primer amplification, estimates of nucleated cell counts were derived. Libraries were prepared by immunoSEQ multiplex PCR; TCRdb keeps only in-frame clonotypes and omits some of them. The V and J calls and clone size are taken from that table; D and trimming were inferred from the DNA. The table shows 75,000 to 100,000 clones, with roughly 85% occurring only once. The specimen sequenced was peripheral blood. This clonotype originated in an older man with acute or convalescent COVID-19. This sequence joins TRBV6-6 and TRBJ2-3; 11 bases are a match to TRBD2. Written as DNA, the CDR3 is TGTGCCAGCAGTCTACGTATTTTAGCGGGGGGGTCAGATACGCAGTATTTT. Amino acid sequence: CASSLRILAGGSDTQYF.